This record concerns one T cell receptor (beta chain) sequence. Per the original data handling: Counts of nucleated cells, estimated from reference gene primer amplification, were obtained. Measured with immunoSEQ multiplex PCR; TCRdb has only the in-frame clones, and not every one. Clone size and the V and J calls come from that table; the DNA yielded D and trimming. The table records approximately 60,000 clones, 70% to 85% of them present only once. CDR3 size: 13 residues. The J segment lost 5 bases and the V segment lost 11 bases, leaving 6 bases of the junction unmatched. Germline CDR1 MNHEY, CDR2 SVGAGI. This sample is part of a study of blood T cell repertoires in COVID-19. Whole-study context: The study drew acute and convalescent COVID-19 samples from the United States, Italy and Spain. Nucleic acid was either cDNA or gDNA, and it came from T cells, B-cell-depleted T cells, or PBMCs.

This sequence joins TRBV6-5 and TRBJ2-1, with TRBD1 matching over 10 bases. The TCR comes from a woman over 75 with active or convalescent COVID-19. The sequenced material came from peripheral blood. Written as DNA, the CDR3 is TGTGCCGGAGGACAGGGGGGGCACAATGAGCAGTTCTTC. Translated: CAGGQGGHNEQFF.